A single sample gave rise to the 32 T cell receptor beta chains below, sequenced in a study of blood T cells in healthy people across ages (dated by TCRdb to 2013 to 2016). Library preparation was by 5' RACE. These reads were obtained on an Illumina HiSeq 2500. A second roughly 6 to 12 cycle PCR used a sample-barcoded 5' primer and a J-beta primer mix. The raw public data were reprocessed by TCRdb itself: fastp quality trimming at Q25, MiXCR clonotype calling, in-frame beta chains only. Duplicate CDR3 protein sequences are folded into a single record with the most common DNA and genes. The sample profile shows fewer than 1.5 million distinct CDR3 sequences; about 40% of them were found once. Of the sample, approximately 7.9% falls within the top ten clones. Sequencing was performed on blood. These receptors all come from a woman aged 18-35 years in good health.

This clonotype has more than one count but fewer than ten. This sequence joins TRBV7-9 and TRBJ1-5, with D possibly TRBD1 on 6 matching bases. Trimming shortened V by 1 base and J by 7 bases, and 11 bases separated the two germline ends. The CDR3 consists of 14 residues. Germline V gene data show CDR1 as SEHNR and CDR2 as FQNEAQ (reference sequence). The DNA for the CDR3 is TGTGCCAGCAGCTTAGGACAGGAGGTGCAGCCCCAGCATTTT. Amino acid sequence: CASSLGQEVQPQHF.

This clonotype was counted only a few times. The rearrangement uses TRBV7-2 and TRBJ2-5; weak D call: TRBD1 (6 bases). The V gene lost 5 bases and the J gene lost 4 bases, with 14 bases spanning the gap. Germline CDR1 is SGHTA and CDR2 is FQGNSA. This CDR3 has 14 amino acids. Written as DNA, the CDR3 is TGTGCCAGCAGCGCTTACAGGGATTCAGAGACCCAGTACTTC. It translates to CASSAYRDSETQYF. The full variable domain, its missing parts supplied by reference TRBV7-2 and TRBJ2-5, is GAGVSQSPSNKVTEKGKDVELRCDPISGHTALYWYRQSLGQGLEFLIYFQGNSAPDKSGLPSDRFSAERTGGSVSTLTIQRTQQEDSAVYLCASSAYRDSETQYFGPGTRLLVL.

The genes are TRBV11-2 and TRBJ2-5; a weak D match, TRBD2 (6 bases). The CDR3 totals 15 residues. Trimming took 5 bases from V and 11 from J, leaving 24 bases between them. Germline CDR1 is SGHAT and CDR2 is FQNNGV. The CDR3 coding sequence is TGTGCCAGCAGCCAGAACTCGGCGGGAAAATATGAGCAGTACTTC. Encoded protein: CASSQNSAGKYEQYF.

This clonotype was seen a few times. The gene calls are TRBV20-1 and TRBJ1-4; TRBD1 aligns across 10 bases. V was clipped by 1 base and J by 8 bases; unmatched bases: 7. CDR1 and CDR2 from the germline V gene are DFQATT and SNEGSKA (reference sequence). The CDR3 is 15 residues long. The CDR3 reads CSARVLGQGGEKLFF. In nucleotides, the CDR3 is TGCAGTGCTAGAGTCCTCGGACAGGGGGGAGAAAAACTGTTTTTT.

V is TRBV20-1 and J is TRBJ1-1, with a weak D call TRBD1 (5 bases). V lost 3 bases and J lost 3, with 11 bases in between. The length of the CDR3 is 13 residues. Germline V gene sequence: CDR1 DFQATT, CDR2 SNEGSKA (reference sequence). This chain's CDR3 is CSASPGQHTEAFF. CDR3 DNA: TGCAGTGCTAGCCCTGGACAACACACTGAAGCTTTCTTT.

The genes are TRBV12-3 or TRBV12-4 and TRBJ1-2, with 10 bases aligning to TRBD1. The CDR3 totals 15 residues. V gave up 6 bases and J gave up 4 bases; unmatched junction bases: 8. The CDR3 loop is CASSGGTGALYGYTF. The DNA of the CDR3 is TGTGCCAGCAGCGGAGGGACAGGGGCCCTCTATGGCTACACCTTC.

This clonotype came up many times. The chain carries TRBV20-1 and TRBJ2-7; 10 nucleotides match TRBD2. CDR3 length: 14 amino acids. V gave up 6 bases and J gave up 5 bases; unmatched junction bases: 10. From germline, CDR1 is DFQATT and CDR2 SNEGSKA (reference sequence). The CDR3 protein is CSAVLAGVEDEQYF. The CDR3 DNA reads as TGCAGTGCGGTGCTAGCGGGAGTAGAGGACGAGCAGTACTTC.

This clonotype was picked up a small number of times. The J gene is TRBJ1-1, the V gene TRBV10-3; the match to TRBD1 covers 7 bases. The CDR3 sequence is 14 residues long. Germline-derived CDR1 and CDR2 are ENHRY and SYGVKD. The junction had 4 bases not matched to a gene; V was cut back by 6 bases and J by 0 bases. CDR3 DNA sequence: TGTGCCATCAGGAGGGACAGCGTGAACACTGAAGCTTTCTTT. Protein product: CAIRRDSVNTEAFF.

The CDR3 is CASSGRQGDGYYGYTF. CDR3 DNA sequence: TGTGCCAGCAGCGGTAGACAGGGGGACGGTTACTATGGCTACACCTTC. The genes are TRBV2 and TRBJ1-2, with 9 bases matching TRBD1. After removal of 6 bases from V and 3 bases from J, the junction contained 11 bases not matched to a gene. CDR3 length: 16 amino acids. Germline V gives CDR1 SNHLY, CDR2 FYNNEI.

V gene TRBV5-1 combines with J gene TRBJ2-3; TRBD1 matches at 7 bases. Unmatched junction bases numbered 5, after V lost 2 bases and J lost 2 bases. CDR3 length: 15 amino acids. Germline CDR1 is SGHRS and CDR2 is YFSETQ. The CDR3 nucleotides are TGCGCCAGCAGCTTCCGACAGGGCCTCACAGATACGCAGTATTTT. Residues: CASSFRQGLTDTQYF.

This clonotype was recorded a few times. The chain recombines TRBV5-1 with TRBJ2-7; D is ambiguous. The V end was cut by 8 bases, the J end by 3 bases, with 9 bases between. Germline CDR1 SGHRS, CDR2 YFSETQ. CDR3 length equals 11 residues. CDR3 nucleotide sequence: TGCGCCAGTCAGTCGGGCTACGAGCAGTACTTC. Translated, it gives CASQSGYEQYF.

This clonotype was found a few times. The chain combines TRBV10-3 with TRBJ2-5; TRBD2 matches 7 bases. V shed 2 bases, J shed 7 bases, and the junction held 4 bases outside the gene matches. CDR3 size: 13 residues. In germline, CDR1 is ENHRY, CDR2 SYGVKD. CDR3 DNA: TGTGCCATCAGTGAGAATGAGCGGGGGACCCAGTACTTC. It yields the protein CAISENERGTQYF.

This clonotype was seen only a few times. The chain uses TRBV12-3 or TRBV12-4 and TRBJ1-2; TRBD1 matches at 12 bases. The V and J ends lost 4 bases and 8 bases, in that order; junction bases with no gene match: 11. The CDR3 length is 16 residues. The CDR3 reads CASSSSGTGGARGYTF. Written as DNA, the CDR3 is TGTGCCAGCAGTTCATCCGGGACAGGGGGCGCGAGAGGCTACACCTTC.

The chain uses TRBV20-1 and TRBJ2-3; the D call may be TRBD1 or TRBD2 (6 bases each). The CDR3 spans 15 residues. The V end lost 1 base, the J end lost 4 bases, and 15 bases lay between the germline ends. Germline CDR1 is DFQATT and CDR2 is SNEGSKA (reference sequence). The CDR3 DNA is TGCAGTGCTAGAGTAGGGGGAGCGGGCCCAGATACGCAGTATTTT. As protein: CSARVGGAGPDTQYF.

The chain uses TRBV20-1 and TRBJ2-5; TRBD2 might be the D (6 bases). The germline V and J ends were trimmed by 5 bases and 1 base, with 11 bases remaining between them. The CDR3 is made up of 13 amino acids. Germline CDR1 and CDR2: DFQATT and SNEGSKA (reference sequence). CDR3 sequence: CSAQGLGQETQYF. The CDR3 DNA is TGCAGTGCTCAGGGACTGGGCCAAGAGACCCAGTACTTC.

The table lists this clonotype with a few counts. The chain carries TRBV6-2 or TRBV6-3 and TRBJ2-1, with D possibly matching TRBD2 (5 bases). Looked up from germline, CDR1 is MNHEY and CDR2 is SVGEGT. V lost 7 bases, J lost 12 bases, and 16 bases lay in between. The CDR3 runs to 12 residues. CDR3 region: CASTGLLDGQFF. The CDR3 DNA reads TGTGCCAGCACTGGACTCCTCGACGGGCAGTTCTTC.

Details on this clonotype: The DNA is omitted, as the CDR3 cannot be located on it reliably, and the CDR3 follows TCRdb's listing. The chain uses TRBV5-6 and TRBJ2-3. Germline loops: CDR1 SGHDT, CDR2 YYEEEE. The CDR3 spans 19 residues, counting both ends. The CDR3 here is CASSFYICSVMRLTDTQYF.

V usage is TRBV20-1 and J usage is TRBJ1-1; D is possibly TRBD1 (5 bases). The CDR3 is 13 residues long. Trimming pared 4 bases from V and 2 bases from J, leaving 11 bases between. Germline V gene sequence: CDR1 DFQATT, CDR2 SNEGSKA (reference sequence). This CDR3 is CSAKPDTNTEAFF. In DNA, the CDR3 is TGCAGTGCTAAACCGGACACAAACACTGAAGCTTTCTTT.

In this sample, this clonotype turned up a few times. This rearrangement joins TRBV19 to TRBJ2-1; weak D call: TRBD2 (6 bases). In germline, CDR1 is LNHDA, CDR2 SQIVND (reference sequence). The ends were cut back, 7 bases at V and 10 bases at J, with 14 bases in the middle. The CDR3 is 12 amino acids. CDR3 bases: TGTGCCAGTACTTCCACCCGGGGGGAGCAGTTCTTC. Its protein is CASTSTRGEQFF.

This clonotype has a handful of counts. V gene TRBV5-6 combines with J gene TRBJ1-5; the D gene is possibly TRBD1 (5 bases). The CDR3 is 15 residues long. V was clipped by 4 bases and J by 4 bases, with 15 bases between them. Germline V gives CDR1 SGHDT, CDR2 YYEEEE. CDR3 bases: TGTGCCAGCAGCCGGAGACAGAACACAAATCAGCCCCAGCATTTT. Protein sequence: CASSRRQNTNQPQHF.

The V and J genes are TRBV7-2 and TRBJ2-3; D is undetermined. The CDR3 extends over 14 amino acids. Between the trimmed V and J ends, which lost 3 bases and 6 bases, there was a span of 13 bases. From germline, CDR1 is SGHTA and CDR2 FQGNSA. CDR3 nucleotide sequence: TGTGCCAGCAGCTTTGTGTCACAATCGGATACGCAGTATTTT. This codes for CASSFVSQSDTQYF. The entire variable domain, with the rest obtained from reference TRBV7-2 and TRBJ2-3, is as follows: GAGVSQSPSNKVTEKGKDVELRCDPISGHTALYWYRQSLGQGLEFLIYFQGNSAPDKSGLPSDRFSAERTGGSVSTLTIQRTQQEDSAVYLCASSFVSQSDTQYFGPGTRLTVL.

The chain recombines TRBV12-5 with TRBJ2-1, with no clear D. Trimming took off 0 bases at V and 9 bases at J, with 6 bases between the two ends. CDR1 and CDR2 (germline): LGHNT, FRNRAP. This CDR3 comprises 12 residues. CDR3 sequence: CASGLVLSEQFF. The CDR3 nucleotides are TGTGCTAGTGGTTTGGTTCTAAGTGAGCAGTTCTTC.

The rearrangement joins TRBV9 to TRBJ1-1; D is unclear. Germline assignment: CDR1 SGDLS and CDR2 YYNGEE. There are 14 residues in the CDR3. Trimming shortened V by 3 bases and J by 1 base, and 10 bases separated the two germline ends. The CDR3, as DNA: TGTGCCAGCAGCGAACAGCATGAGAACACTGAAGCTTTCTTT. It yields the protein CASSEQHENTEAFF.

This clonotype has only one observation. This chain connects TRBV6-6 to TRBJ1-3, with D unclear. V was shortened by 4 bases and J by 4 bases, with 17 bases between the two germline ends. CDR3 length: 16 amino acids. From germline, CDR1 is MNHNY and CDR2 SVGAGI (reference sequence). The chain's CDR3 is CASSSYGPPRGNTIYF. The CDR3 DNA follows: TGTGCCAGCAGTTCATACGGGCCCCCGAGGGGAAACACCATATATTTT.

This chain connects TRBV9 to TRBJ1-1; perhaps TRBD1 as D (5 bases). The CDR3 is 15 residues long. V lost 4 bases to trimming and J lost 6 bases, with 19 bases between them. CDR1 is SGDLS, CDR2 YYNGEE, per germline. This chain's CDR3 is CASSPYGSGPAEAFF. CDR3 DNA sequence: TGTGCCAGCAGCCCCTATGGTTCAGGGCCCGCTGAAGCTTTCTTT. Full variable domain (rest looked up from reference TRBV9 and TRBJ1-1): DSGVTQTPKHLITATGQRVTLRCSPRSGDLSVYWYQQSLDQGLQFLIQYYNGEERAKGNILERFSAQQFPDLHSELNLSSLELGDSALYFCASSPYGSGPAEAFFGQGTRLTVV.

This clonotype was observed a few times. J is TRBJ2-1 and V is TRBV6-4; TRBD2 is a possible D gene (6 bases). The V end lost 6 bases, the J end lost 5 bases, and 14 bases lay between the germline ends. CDR3 length: 14 amino acids. Germline V gene lookup returns CDR1 MRHNA and CDR2 SNTAGT. The DNA for the CDR3 is TGTGCCAGCAGACTAGCTGCGGGCGACAATGAGCAGTTCTTC. It encodes CASRLAAGDNEQFF.

This clonotype was observed a handful of times. The gene calls are TRBV3-1 and TRBJ1-5; no clear D gene. Germline-derived CDR1 and CDR2 are LGHDT and YNNKEL (reference sequence). The CDR3 sequence is 14 residues long. Trimming stripped 0 bases from V and 4 bases from J, with 7 bases between. CDR3 nucleotide sequence: TGTGCCAGCAGCCAAGAGAGGTCGAATCAGCCCCAGCATTTT. It encodes CASSQERSNQPQHF. Supplemented by reference TRBV3-1 and TRBJ1-5, the full variable domain reads DTAVSQTPKYLVTQMGNDKSIKCEQNLGHDTMYWYKQDSKKFLKIMFSYNNKELIINETVPNRFSPKSPDKAHLNLHINSLELGDSAVYFCASSQERSNQPQHFGDGTRLSIL.

This clonotype was picked up a small number of times. The chain is built from TRBV7-8 and TRBJ1-5; possibly TRBD1 for D (5 bases). The V gene lost 5 bases and the J gene lost 5 bases, with 19 bases spanning the gap. Germline V lookup: CDR1 SGHVS, CDR2 FQNEAQ. This CDR3 contains 16 residues. CDR3 residues: CASSGPGLGGDQPQHF. The CDR3 DNA reads TGTGCCAGCAGCGGTCCGGGACTCGGGGGGGATCAGCCCCAGCATTTT.

In this sample, this clonotype turned up a few times. The chain is built from TRBV6-4 and TRBJ2-3; 9 nucleotides line up with TRBD1. The J segment lost 2 bases and the V segment lost 4 bases, leaving 7 bases of the junction unmatched. CDR3 size: 16 residues. Germline-derived CDR1 and CDR2 are MRHNA and SNTAGT. CDR3 residues: CASSASTGGTTDTQYF. In DNA form, the CDR3 reads TGTGCCAGCAGTGCATCGACAGGGGGTACCACAGATACGCAGTATTTT.

This chain joins TRBV4-2 and TRBJ2-3; D not certain. Trimming shortened V by 1 base and J by 6 bases, and 11 bases separated the two germline ends. CDR1 is LGHNA, CDR2 YNFKEQ, per germline. This CDR3 has 14 residues. The CDR3 sequence is CASSQGRPEDTQYF. The CDR3 coding sequence is TGTGCCAGCAGCCAAGGGAGACCGGAGGATACGCAGTATTTT.

This clonotype was found a few times. V gene TRBV12-3 or TRBV12-4 combines with J gene TRBJ1-1; 7 bases fit TRBD1. The CDR3 is 17 amino acids. The V segment lost 5 bases and the J segment 0 bases; nucleotides outside the gene matches: 12. CDR3 residues: CASSPDRVTTLNTEAFF. CDR3 sequence (DNA): TGTGCCAGCAGTCCCGACAGGGTGACCACCTTGAACACTGAAGCTTTCTTT.

This clonotype was observed a handful of times. The V gene is TRBV9, the J gene TRBJ2-7; TRBD1 matches at 8 bases. This CDR3 region has 14 residues. Germline loops: CDR1 SGDLS, CDR2 YYNGEE. With V trimmed by 0 bases and J by 6 bases, 5 bases remained unmatched. The CDR3 bases are TGTGCCAGCAGCGTAGACCAGGGGGCGAGCGAGCAGTACTTC. Residues: CASSVDQGASEQYF.